This T cell receptor beta chain comes out of a study of identical twins. Findings of the study overall: Fewer insertions characterized abundant cord blood beta clonotypes, whereas memory repertoires showed none. Possibly, invariant MAIT and iNKT cells partly confounded zero-insertion analyses.

TCRdb called the 5' RACE reads again in MiXCR, with one record for every CDR3 protein. The sample has some 1,700,000 distinct CDR3 sequences, under 35% seen once. Only healthy Caucasians were included as donors. Only a few counts were recorded for this clonotype. Its target is not known. Germline V gene sequence: CDR1 LNHNV, CDR2 YYDKDF (reference sequence). The CDR3 consists of 13 residues. Trimming cost V 9 bases and J 3 bases, with 13 bases left between them. Source material: cord blood. The source of this sequence is a newborn girl in good health. The rearrangement links TRBV15 to TRBJ2-3; D assignment may be TRBD1 or TRBD2 (6 bases each). CDR3 amino acids: CATETGLTDTQYF. CDR3 bases: TGTGCCACGGAGACAGGACTAACAGATACGCAGTATTTT.